The 12 T cell receptor beta chains reported below all come from one sample, sequenced in a study of blood T cells in healthy people across ages. Next came a second PCR, run for about 6 to 12 cycles, which used a sample-barcoded 5' primer along with a J-beta primer mix. One entry per CDR3 protein, called by TCRdb with MiXCR from the 5' RACE reads. The top ten hold 17% of the sample, which has approximately 810,000 distinct CDR3 sequences, about 30% seen once. The material sequenced was blood. All receptors come from a woman at least 80 years old in good health.

Comment on this clonotype: An end of the junction does not agree with germline; a read error may underlie this. This sequence joins TRBV2 and TRBJ2-7, with TRBD1 identical over 7 bases. This CDR3 is built from 15 residues. Germline V gives CDR1 SNHLY, CDR2 FYNNEI. CDR3 bases: TGTGCCAGCAGCGAAGGGACAGCAAACACCTACGAGCAGTACTTC. Protein sequence: CASSEGTANTYEQYF.

Many counts were recorded for this clonotype. The J gene is TRBJ2-5, the V gene TRBV3-1; D perhaps matches TRBD2 (5 bases). V lost 3 bases to trimming and J lost 6 bases, with 23 bases between them. The CDR3 length is 17 residues. In germline, CDR1 is LGHDT, CDR2 YNNKEL (reference sequence). CDR3 DNA sequence: TGTGCCAGCAGCCAGAGGGATTCGGACGTTCTGGGAAAGACCCAGTACTTC. The encoded protein is CASSQRDSDVLGKTQYF.

The CDR3 DNA reads TGTGCCTGGGACAGGGTGGAAGATACGCAGTATTTT. Translated, it gives CAWDRVEDTQYF. V is TRBV30 and J is TRBJ2-3, with TRBD1 identical over 7 bases. Germline trimming cut 5 bases from V and 5 bases from J; bases unmatched to any gene: 4. The V gene's germline CDR1 is GTSNPN and CDR2 SVGIG (reference sequence). This CDR3 spans 12 amino acids.

This chain uses TRBV11-2 with TRBJ1-4; D ambiguous. V gave up 1 base and J gave up 10 bases, with 10 bases separating them. Per the germline V gene, CDR1 is SGHAT and CDR2 is FQNNGV. The CDR3 runs 13 residues. The CDR3: CASSLGVRGKLFF. The CDR3 nucleotides read TGTGCCAGCAGCTTAGGCGTAAGAGGAAAACTGTTTTTT.

The sample holds a few counts of this clonotype. This chain connects TRBV7-8 to TRBJ1-5, with D possibly TRBD1 on 5 matching bases. Trimming took 4 bases from V and 4 from J, leaving 17 bases between them. CDR1 and CDR2 (germline): SGHVS, FQNEAQ. This CDR3 is 16 amino acids long. CDR3 residues: CASSSTQGSGNQPQHF. The CDR3, as DNA: TGTGCCAGCAGCTCGACTCAGGGATCTGGTAATCAGCCCCAGCATTTT.

This clonotype was detected ten times or more. The rearrangement uses TRBV6-1 and TRBJ2-7; D call uncertain. In germline, CDR1 is MNHNS, CDR2 SASEGT. This CDR3 contains 14 residues. The ends were cut back, 5 bases at V and 3 bases at J, with 14 bases in the middle. CDR3 nucleotides: TGTGCCAGCAGTCCCGCGACATTGCACTACGAGCAGTACTTC. The encoded protein is CASSPATLHYEQYF.

This clonotype was found many times. The J gene is TRBJ2-6, the V gene TRBV5-1; tentative D call: TRBD2 (5 bases). The CDR3 has 16 residues. The germline V gene encodes CDR1 SGHRS and CDR2 YFSETQ. With 4 bases removed from V and 0 bases from J, the gap between germline ends came to 11 bases. CDR3 sequence (DNA): TGCGCCAGCAGCGCCGGGGTTGCCTCTGGGGCCAACGTCCTGACTTTC. Its translation: CASSAGVASGANVLTF.

Ten or more counts support this clonotype. The chain links TRBV18 to TRBJ1-1; D is ambiguous. With 6 bases removed from V and 2 bases from J, the gap between germline ends came to 13 bases. Germline V gene data show CDR1 as KGHSH and CDR2 as LQKENI. The CDR3 runs 14 residues. Written as DNA, the CDR3 is TGTGCCAGCTCCACTAGGGCAGACAACACTGAAGCTTTCTTT. It encodes CASSTRADNTEAFF.

This clonotype has ten or more counts. This rearrangement joins TRBV25-1 to TRBJ2-3; 8 nucleotides agree with TRBD1. J gave up 2 bases and V 6 bases, and 4 bases lay outside the gene matches. The CDR3 has 14 residues. Germline V gene sequence: CDR1 MGHDK, CDR2 SYGVNS. The CDR3 loop is CASSLTGATDTQYF. CDR3 nucleotide sequence: TGTGCCAGCAGCTTGACAGGGGCCACAGATACGCAGTATTTT.

Of note for this clonotype: A much more abundant neighbour one base away suggests this may be a read error. The chain couples TRBV6-5 to TRBJ2-3, with D perhaps TRBD2 (5 bases). Germline-derived CDR1 and CDR2 are MNHEY and SVGAGI. The CDR3 contains 13 residues. V was cut by 4 bases and J by 6 bases, with 11 bases left in between. CDR3 residues: CASSSTTGDTQYF. DNA for the CDR3: TGTGCCAGCAGTTCCACGACGGGGGATACGCAGTATTTT.

This clonotype was seen many times. This chain uses TRBV27 with TRBJ2-1; D uncertain. From germline, CDR1 is MNHEY and CDR2 SMNVEV (reference sequence). The CDR3 contains 15 residues. V lost 3 bases to trimming and J lost 0 bases, with 9 bases between them. CDR3 DNA sequence: TGTGCCAGCAGTTTCTGGGCAGACTCCTACAATGAGCAGTTCTTC. This gives the protein CASSFWADSYNEQFF.

This clonotype was recorded many times. The chain couples TRBV7-2 to TRBJ2-1; 10 positions match TRBD1. Germline V gives CDR1 SGHTA, CDR2 FQGNSA. Trimming cost V 5 bases and J 4 bases; bases outside gene matches: 11. The CDR3 is 17 amino acids. The CDR3 DNA sequence: TGTGCCAGCAGCCTGAGGGGGGACAGGGGATTTTACAATGAGCAGTTCTTC. This codes for CASSLRGDRGFYNEQFF.